The source of this TCR beta chain is a study of shared clonotypes between healthy human individuals. General study points: Unshared clonotypes carried lower generation probabilities than those common to all four donors. Estimated richness was generally greater in naive than memory subsets.

CDR3 length: 13 residues. CDR1 SGHKS and CDR2 YYEKEE come from the germline V gene (reference sequence). The ends were cut back, 5 bases at V and 7 bases at J, with 15 bases in the middle. An approximately 220 ng quantity of DNA, tens of thousands of T cell genomes, went into the sorted-subset replicate PCRs. Sequencing was performed with immunoSEQ multiplex PCR; in TCRdb, only in-frame clones are kept and a portion is missing. The sample shows under 1,100,000 clones, 70% to 80% of them seen only once. This clone showed up just a few times. The antigen remains unidentified. Subsets obtained from CD4+ cells comprised CD45RA+ naive and CD45RA-negative memory cells.

V usage is TRBV5-5 and J usage is TRBJ1-2; the D gene is possibly TRBD1 (6 bases). The sequencing input was memory CD4+ T cells sorted from blood. Subset described: CD45RA-negative fraction. This clonotype was sampled from a man aged 18-30 years in good health. The DNA of the CDR3 is TGTGCCAGCAGATATACGGGGGCGCTTGGCTACACCTTC. Amino acids: CASRYTGALGYTF.